The text below deals with one T cell receptor beta chain. The junction departs from germline at one end; a sequencing error may be responsible. CDR3 length equals 17 residues. Germline CDR1 is LGHNA and CDR2 is YNFKEQ. Three rounds of nested PCR, following a modified ARM-PCR protocol, produced the TCRbeta library. TCRdb fed the multiplex PCR reads into MiXCR, producing one record per CDR3 protein. The sample consists of about 200,000 distinct CDR3 sequences, less than 80% of them appearing once. This specimen belongs to a study of tumor and adjacent non-tumor tissue in lung cancer. This sample's RNA came from whole unsorted tissue.

The rearrangement links TRBV4-2 to TRBJ1-4; the D gene is possibly TRBD1 (5 bases). The TCR comes from a man aged 55 to 70 with non-small cell lung cancer. The sequencing sample was made of lung tumor tissue. Written as DNA, the CDR3 is TGTGCCAGGAGCCAAGAGTTCCCGGGACCTAAAAATGAAAAACTGTTTTTT. Encoded protein: CARSQEFPGPKNEKLFF.